These 8 T cell receptor beta chains originate from one sample sequenced in a study of shared clonotypes between healthy human individuals. Naivety among CD8 cells was defined by CD45RO negativity and positive CCR7 selection, thereby excluding terminally differentiated effector memory CD45RA+ cells. Clones were sequenced by immunoSEQ multiplex PCR, and TCRdb holds only the in-frame ones, with some missing. Here the sample spans about 2.1 million clones, about 93% being singletons. The sample was naive CD8+ T cells from PBMCs. These receptors were collected from a man aged 18-30 years in good health. Some clones in this sample may be carry-over from other donors' samples.

CDR3 residues: CASSFSGTRGEDYEQYF. CDR3 bases: TGTGCCAGCAGCTTTTCCGGGACTAGGGGCGAGGATTACGAGCAGTACTTC. J is TRBJ2-7 and V is TRBV7-9; the match to TRBD2 covers 8 bases. The CDR3 consists of 17 residues. Germline CDR1 and CDR2: SEHNR and FQNEAQ (reference sequence). With 3 bases clipped from V and 4 bases from J, the junction kept 14 bases outside the gene matches.

This clone appeared a few times. The same CDR3 can be traced to other DNA sequences in this sample. J is TRBJ1-1 and V is TRBV30; D is ambiguous. Trimming took 0 bases from V and 0 from J, leaving 5 bases between them. The CDR3 extends over 13 amino acids. CDR1 is GTSNPN, CDR2 SVGIG, per germline (reference sequence). The CDR3 sequence is CAWSVGLNTEAFF. The CDR3 nucleotides are TGTGCCTGGAGTGTAGGGCTGAACACTGAAGCTTTCTTT.

This chain joins TRBV4-1 and TRBJ2-7; 8 bases are shared with TRBD2. The CDR3 consists of 16 residues. Germline-derived CDR1 and CDR2 are MGHRA and YSYEKL. The J segment lost 3 bases and the V segment lost 0 bases, leaving 7 bases of the junction unmatched. Written as DNA, the CDR3 is TGCGCCAGCAGCCAAGATCCACAGGGACTAGGCTACGAGCAGTACTTC. Encoded protein: CASSQDPQGLGYEQYF.

This clone has only one observation. CDR3 region: CASSRGKAQKPHHYSGANVLTF. CDR3 nucleotide sequence: TGTGCCAGCAGCCGAGGGAAAGCACAAAAGCCACACCATTACTCTGGGGCCAACGTCCTGACTTTC. The rearrangement joins TRBV14 to TRBJ2-6; D perhaps matches TRBD2 (5 bases). The germline gives CDR1 SGHDN, CDR2 FVKESK. The CDR3 runs 22 residues. Trimming took 4 bases from V and 0 from J, leaving 28 bases between them.

The V gene is TRBV7-9, the J gene TRBJ2-2; D not certain. The CDR3 loop spans 16 amino acids. V lost 1 base, J lost 2 bases, and 11 bases lay in between. CDR1 is SEHNR and CDR2 is FQNEAQ in the germline V gene (reference sequence). The CDR3 bases are TGTGCCAGCAGCTTAGTATGGGCAGCCAACACCGGGGAGCTGTTTTTT. Translation: CASSLVWAANTGELFF. Supplemented by reference TRBV7-9 and TRBJ2-2, the full variable domain reads DTGVSQNPRHKITKRGQNVTFRCDPISEHNRLYWYRQTLGQGPEFLTYFQNEAQLEKSRLLSDRFSAERPKGSFSTLEIQRTEQGDSAMYLCASSLVWAANTGELFFGEGSRLTVL.

The chain combines TRBV5-6 with TRBJ1-1; perhaps TRBD1 as D (6 bases). V shed 0 bases and J shed 1 base, with 13 bases lying between them. The germline V gene encodes CDR1 SGHDT and CDR2 YYEEEE. The CDR3 extends over 16 amino acids. Here the CDR3 reads CASSLVPGAENTEAFF. DNA for the CDR3: TGTGCCAGCAGCTTGGTTCCGGGGGCAGAGAACACTGAAGCTTTCTTT.

The V and J genes are TRBV5-1 and TRBJ1-1; 7 positions match TRBD1. V was pared by 3 bases and J by 1 base, with 12 bases of the junction left unmatched. The CDR3 is 17 residues long. Germline V gene lookup returns CDR1 SGHRS and CDR2 YFSETQ. The CDR3 DNA reads as TGCGCCAGCAGCTGGTCAGGGGGATCAGAACCGAACACTGAAGCTTTCTTT. Translation: CASSWSGGSEPNTEAFF.

The chain uses TRBV7-2 and TRBJ2-1, with D uncertain. V was shortened by 5 bases and J by 0 bases, with 11 bases between the two germline ends. Germline V gene data show CDR1 as SGHTA and CDR2 as FQGNSA. CDR3 length equals 15 residues. CDR3 region: CASSLTSSSYNEQFF. The CDR3 DNA follows: TGTGCCAGCAGCCTGACTTCTAGCTCCTACAATGAGCAGTTCTTC.